The present entry profiles one T cell receptor beta chain with its context. What it recognizes is unknown. Produced via immunoSEQ multiplex PCR; TCRdb's table is partial and in-frame only. The sample has about 79,000 clones; 93% are singletons. The sample comes from a study of cytomegalovirus exposure and HLA in healthy donors. Study findings and constraints: Cytomegalovirus-associated status was assigned to about 170 TCR beta chains. The TCR clusters that emerged in the first cohort tended, a later analysis found, to co-occur in the 120 or so validation repertoires. Using the classifier, cytomegalovirus status was reportedly diagnosed with high specificity and sensitivity. Rarity held for most TCR sequences, but there were some public TCRs that occurred in many donors.

Trimming stripped 4 bases from V and 5 bases from J, with 21 bases between. This CDR3 spans 16 amino acids. The germline CDR1 and CDR2 sequences are SGHAT and FQNNGV. Sequencing was carried out using PBMCs. The clonotype was recovered from a woman in her thirties in good health and CMV-seronegative. The gene calls are TRBV11-2 and TRBJ2-7, with D possibly matching TRBD2 (5 bases). The CDR3 coding sequence is TGTGCCAGCAGCTCCCCGAAGTTAAGGCGGGCAGACGAGCAGTACTTC. This sequence encodes CASSSPKLRRADEQYF.